This TCR beta chain was found in a study of blood T cell repertoires in COVID-19. At the level of the study: Samples representing acute and convalescent COVID-19 were sourced from the United States, Italy and Spain. T cells, B-cell-depleted T cells, or PBMCs supplied cDNA or gDNA.

The germline V and J ends were trimmed by 4 bases and 3 bases, with 13 bases remaining between them. The CDR3 totals 16 residues. CDR1 is SNHLY and CDR2 is FYNNEI in the germline V gene. In the authors' workflow: How many nucleated cells were present was estimated from reference gene primer amplification. The table came from immunoSEQ multiplex PCR; TCRdb's copy has only in-frame clones and leaves some out. Clone size and V and J calls were adopted from that table, with D and trimming inferred from the DNA. The sample shows around 100,000 clones, 82% of them seen only once. V gene TRBV2 combines with J gene TRBJ1-6; tentative D call: TRBD1 (5 bases). The sequencing sample was made of peripheral blood. This sequence was found in a man aged 70-80 years with acute or convalescent COVID-19. The CDR3 DNA reads TGTGCCAGCAGTGTGCAGGGAAGGGTCTATAATTCACCCCTCCACTTT. Its translation is CASSVQGRVYNSPLHF.